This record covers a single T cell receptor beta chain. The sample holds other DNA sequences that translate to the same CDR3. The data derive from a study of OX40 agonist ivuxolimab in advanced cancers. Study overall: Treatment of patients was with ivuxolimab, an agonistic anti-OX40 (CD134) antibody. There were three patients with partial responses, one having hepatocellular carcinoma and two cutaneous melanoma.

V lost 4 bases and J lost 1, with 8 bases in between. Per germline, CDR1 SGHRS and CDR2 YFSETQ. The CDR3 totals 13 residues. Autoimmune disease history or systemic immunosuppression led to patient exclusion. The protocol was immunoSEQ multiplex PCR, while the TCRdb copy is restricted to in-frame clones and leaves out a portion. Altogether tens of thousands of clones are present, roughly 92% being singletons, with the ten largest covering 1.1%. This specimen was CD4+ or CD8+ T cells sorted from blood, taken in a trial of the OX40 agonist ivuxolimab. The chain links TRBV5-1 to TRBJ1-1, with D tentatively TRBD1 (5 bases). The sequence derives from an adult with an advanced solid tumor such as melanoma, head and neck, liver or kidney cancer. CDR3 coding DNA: TGCGCCAGCAGCACTGGACAGAACACTGAAGCTTTCTTT. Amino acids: CASSTGQNTEAFF.